Following are 23 T cell receptor beta chains from one sample sequenced in a study of cytomegalovirus exposure and HLA in healthy donors. Vbeta (60) and Jbeta (13) primers were used in the PCR. Repertoires were generated with immunoSEQ multiplex PCR, while TCRdb's copy carries only in-frame clones and drops some. Here the sample spans approximately 90,000 clones, around 77% being singletons. Sequenced: PBMCs. These receptors came from a man aged 40-49 years in good health and CMV-seronegative.

The rearrangement uses TRBV9 and TRBJ2-1; 13 bases fit TRBD2. V trimming: 4 bases; J trimming: 5 bases; junction bases outside the gene matches: 6. The CDR3 totals 16 residues. The V gene's germline CDR1 is SGDLS and CDR2 YYNGEE. In DNA form, the CDR3 reads TGTGCCAGCAGCACCTCGGGACTAGCGGGAAACAATGAGCAGTTCTTC. Translation: CASSTSGLAGNNEQFF.

The chain is built from TRBV5-6 and TRBJ1-2; D perhaps matches TRBD1 (6 bases). The CDR3 has 15 residues. Trimming shortened V by 4 bases and J by 0 bases, and 13 bases separated the two germline ends. The V gene's germline CDR1 is SGHDT and CDR2 YYEEEE. The CDR3 is CASSPMGQTNYGYTF. The CDR3 bases are TGTGCCAGCAGCCCTATGGGACAAACTAACTATGGCTACACCTTC.

This clone was observed a handful of times. The chain employs TRBV7-3 and TRBJ2-7; D might be TRBD2 (7 bases). This CDR3 comprises 13 residues. Germline V gene lookup returns CDR1 SGHTA and CDR2 FQGTGA. Trimming pared 8 bases from V and 0 bases from J, leaving 11 bases between. The CDR3 here is CASRGAGSYEQYF. The CDR3 coding sequence is TGTGCCAGCCGGGGGGCCGGCTCCTACGAGCAGTACTTC.

The chain recombines TRBV30 with TRBJ1-5; perhaps TRBD1 as D (5 bases). The CDR3 is made up of 11 amino acids. CDR1 is GTSNPN, CDR2 SVGIG, per germline (reference sequence). Trimming stripped 0 bases from V and 10 bases from J, with 7 bases between. The CDR3 reads CAWSVGGPQHF. The CDR3 DNA follows: TGTGCCTGGAGTGTCGGGGGTCCCCAGCATTTT.

The rearrangement uses TRBV5-1 and TRBJ1-2, with 8 bases that match TRBD1. The germline V gene has CDR1 SGHRS and CDR2 YFSETQ. The CDR3 loop spans 15 amino acids. V lost 4 bases to trimming and J lost 4 bases; unmatched junction nucleotides: 9. CDR3 protein: CASSEEGQAAYGYTF. The CDR3 DNA is TGCGCCAGCAGCGAGGAGGGACAGGCTGCCTATGGCTACACCTTC.

This clone was counted once. This chain connects TRBV5-5 to TRBJ2-1; 9 bases agree with TRBD1. The CDR3 consists of 16 residues. CDR1 and CDR2 (germline): SGHKS, YYEKEE (reference sequence). Trimming cost V 0 bases and J 1 base; bases outside gene matches: 2. CDR3 bases: TGTGCCAGCAGCTTGGAGGGGACAGGGTCCTACAATGAGCAGTTCTTC. It is translated as CASSLEGTGSYNEQFF.

The gene calls are TRBV9 and TRBJ2-2, with TRBD2 matching 14 bases. The CDR3 contains 17 residues. Germline assignment: CDR1 SGDLS and CDR2 YYNGEE. The junction had 10 bases not matched to a gene; V was cut back by 3 bases and J by 9 bases. As DNA, the CDR3 is TGTGCCAGCAGCGCCCAACTGACTAGCGGGGGGGAACGGGAGCTGTTTTTT. This translates into CASSAQLTSGGERELFF.

The V gene is TRBV5-1, the J gene TRBJ1-1; TRBD1 might be the D (6 bases). This CDR3 is 14 amino acids long. Germline values: CDR1 SGHRS, CDR2 YFSETQ. V shed 0 bases and J shed 1 base, with 7 bases lying between them. The DNA of the CDR3 is TGCGCCAGCAGCTTGGTGACAGGGAACACTGAAGCTTTCTTT. This sequence encodes CASSLVTGNTEAFF.

Comment on this clone: The germline gene is not matched at one end of the junction; a read error may be the cause. This same CDR3 is encoded by further DNA sequences in the sample. The chain links TRBV7-2 to TRBJ1-4; tentative D call: TRBD1 (5 bases). CDR1 SGHTA and CDR2 FQGNSA come from the germline V gene. CDR3 length: 15 amino acids. CDR3 DNA: TGTGCCAGCAGCTTATATGGGGGGACTAATGAAAAGCTGTTTTTT. It encodes CASSLYGGTNEKLFF.

This clone was detected a few times. The gene calls are TRBV11-2 and TRBJ2-5; TRBD2 is a possible D gene (5 bases). Germline V gene sequence: CDR1 SGHAT, CDR2 FQNNGV. V was shortened by 5 bases and J by 11 bases, with 12 bases between the two germline ends. CDR3 length: 11 amino acids. CDR3 region: CASSQTWEQYF. DNA for the CDR3: TGTGCCAGCAGCCAGACATGGGAGCAGTACTTC.

This clone was seen a single time. The V gene is TRBV2, the J gene TRBJ2-5, with D unresolved. The end of the DNA is better explained by TRBJ2-7, so the J call may be wrong. This CDR3 comprises 12 residues. Germline V gene lookup returns CDR1 SNHLY and CDR2 FYNNEI. CDR3 DNA sequence: TGTGCCAGCAGTGGGCAGGTAAACGAGCAGTACTTC. Residues: CASSGQVNEQYF.

J is TRBJ1-4 and V is TRBV5-1; D unresolved. The germline gives CDR1 SGHRS, CDR2 YFSETQ. The CDR3 sequence is 14 residues long. Trimming took 1 base from V and 3 from J, leaving 7 bases between them. CDR3 protein: CASSLRGANEKLFF. The CDR3 DNA reads TGCGCCAGCAGCTTGCGGGGAGCTAATGAAAAACTGTTTTTT.

The V call is TRBV9, the J call TRBJ2-4; 7 nucleotides match TRBD1. The CDR3 is 15 residues long. CDR1 SGDLS and CDR2 YYNGEE come from the germline V gene. V trimming: 4 bases; J trimming: 6 bases; junction bases outside the gene matches: 10. CDR3 sequence: CASSSETGMGNIQYF. CDR3 DNA sequence: TGTGCCAGCAGCTCCGAGACAGGGATGGGAAACATTCAGTACTTC. The complete variable domain, with remaining parts taken from reference TRBV9 and TRBJ2-4, reads DSGVTQTPKHLITATGQRVTLRCSPRSGDLSVYWYQQSLDQGLQFLIQYYNGEERAKGNILERFSAQQFPDLHSELNLSSLELGDSALYFCASSSETGMGNIQYFGAGTRLSVL.

The chain joins TRBV7-8 to TRBJ1-5; D is perhaps TRBD1 (6 bases). The CDR3 runs 16 residues. Germline V gene sequence: CDR1 SGHVS, CDR2 FQNEAQ. V lost 1 base and J 4 bases, leaving 14 bases between the germline ends. The CDR3 nucleotides read TGTGCCAGCAGCTTAGATTTTGGGACAAAGAATCAGCCCCAGCATTTT. Its translation: CASSLDFGTKNQPQHF.

V gene TRBV5-1 combines with J gene TRBJ2-7; 8 bases match TRBD1. The CDR3 loop spans 15 amino acids. Germline-derived CDR1 and CDR2 are SGHRS and YFSETQ. J lost 4 bases, V lost 0 bases, and 6 bases had no gene match. CDR3 protein: CASSLVGTGWYEQYF. CDR3 in DNA: TGCGCCAGCAGCTTGGTCGGGACAGGTTGGTACGAGCAGTACTTC.

J is TRBJ1-6 and V is TRBV6-5; D remains ambiguous. Germline CDR1 reads MNHEY; CDR2 reads SVGAGI. This CDR3 is built from 14 residues. The V gene lost 7 bases and the J gene lost 7 bases, with 14 bases spanning the gap. The CDR3 protein is CASTPTLWNSPLHF. In DNA form, the CDR3 reads TGTGCCAGCACCCCGACTCTATGGAATTCACCCCTCCACTTT.

CDR3 sequence: CASSPTLAGGLYEQYF. The CDR3 DNA reads as TGTGCCAGCAGCCCCACCCTAGCGGGAGGGCTCTACGAGCAGTACTTC. The chain is built from TRBV5-6 and TRBJ2-7, with TRBD2 identical over 12 bases. Germline V gene data show CDR1 as SGHDT and CDR2 as YYEEEE. V was clipped by 4 bases and J by 3 bases; unmatched bases: 8. This CDR3 is 16 amino acids long.

The chain links TRBV18 to TRBJ2-7, with 9 bases fitting TRBD1. Losses at the gene ends were 0 bases for V and 2 bases for J; bases not matched to a gene: 5. Germline loops: CDR1 KGHSH, CDR2 LQKENI. This CDR3 has 16 amino acids. CDR3 region: CASSPPLGQGPYEQYF. The CDR3, as DNA: TGTGCCAGCTCACCACCGTTGGGACAGGGCCCCTACGAGCAGTACTTC.

The genes are TRBV2 and TRBJ2-5, with TRBD1 matching over 9 bases. CDR3 length: 13 amino acids. The J segment lost 4 bases and the V segment lost 6 bases, leaving 3 bases of the junction unmatched. Looked up from germline, CDR1 is SNHLY and CDR2 is FYNNEI. CDR3 bases: TGTGCCAGCAGGGACAGGGGAACAGAGACCCAGTACTTC. This translates into CASRDRGTETQYF.

The chain carries TRBV7-6 and TRBJ2-7; a possible D gene is TRBD2 (6 bases). There are 14 residues in the CDR3. Germline V gene sequence: CDR1 SGHVS, CDR2 FNYEAQ. V was cut by 1 base and J by 3 bases, with 10 bases left in between. Here the CDR3 reads CASSLGGVIYEQYF. The CDR3 DNA is TGTGCCAGCAGCTTAGGGGGGGTCATCTACGAGCAGTACTTC.

This clone has just a few counts. The chain has TRBV7-9 and TRBJ2-2; 7 bases fit TRBD1. CDR3 length: 14 residues. The J segment lost 6 bases and the V segment lost 4 bases, leaving 5 bases of the junction unmatched. The germline CDR1 and CDR2 sequences are SEHNR and FQNEAQ (reference sequence). The CDR3 DNA sequence: TGTGCCAGCAGCTCCCACAGGGGACCCGGGGAGCTGTTTTTT. Protein product: CASSSHRGPGELFF. Drawing the rest from reference TRBV7-9 and TRBJ2-2, the complete variable domain is DTGVSQNPRHKITKRGQNVTFRCDPISEHNRLYWYRQTLGQGPEFLTYFQNEAQLEKSRLLSDRFSAERPKGSFSTLEIQRTEQGDSAMYLCASSSHRGPGELFFGEGSRLTVL.

The chain joins TRBV30 to TRBJ1-3; D is uncertain. V was shortened by 2 bases and J by 0 bases, with 8 bases between the two germline ends. CDR1 is GTSNPN and CDR2 is SVGIG in the germline V gene (reference sequence). This CDR3 comprises 14 residues. The CDR3 sequence: CAWSTGSSGNTIYF. The DNA for the CDR3 is TGTGCCTGGAGTACCGGGAGCTCTGGAAACACCATATATTTT.

The chain links TRBV6-1 to TRBJ1-2; 8 bases agree with TRBD1. CDR1 is MNHNS, CDR2 SASEGT, per germline. Germline trimming cut 6 bases from V and 2 bases from J; bases unmatched to any gene: 5. This CDR3 is 14 amino acids long. Written as DNA, the CDR3 is TGTGCCAGCAGCGGGACAGGACGCAACTATGGCTACACCTTC. Protein sequence: CASSGTGRNYGYTF.